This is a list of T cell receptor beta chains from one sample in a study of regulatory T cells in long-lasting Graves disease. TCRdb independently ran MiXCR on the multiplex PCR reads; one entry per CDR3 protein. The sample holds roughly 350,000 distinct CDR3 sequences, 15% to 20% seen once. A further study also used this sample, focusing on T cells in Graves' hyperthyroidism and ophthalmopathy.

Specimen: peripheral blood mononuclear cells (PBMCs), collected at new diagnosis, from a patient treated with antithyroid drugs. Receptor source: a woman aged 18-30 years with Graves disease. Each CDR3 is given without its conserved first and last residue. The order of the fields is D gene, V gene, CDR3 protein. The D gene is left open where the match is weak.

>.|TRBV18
ASSPTSSSYNEQF
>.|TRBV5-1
ASSLGGNTEAF
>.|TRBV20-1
SASGTYYNNYGYT
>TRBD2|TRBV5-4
ASSSEAGADTQY
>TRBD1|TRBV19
ASIPGTGRSNYGYT
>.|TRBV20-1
SARERASSPAF
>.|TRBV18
ASSPPAQYSGNTIY
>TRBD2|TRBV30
AYWTSGRTDTQY
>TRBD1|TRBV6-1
ASSTPARTGTYEQY
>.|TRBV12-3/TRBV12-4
ASSQRRRNTEAF
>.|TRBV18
ASSPREGSGNTIY
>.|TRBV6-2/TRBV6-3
ASSDPGPNSYEQY
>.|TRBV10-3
AISEGPGVEKLF
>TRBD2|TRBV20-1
SAPTSRQETQY
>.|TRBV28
ASSPRSGRNSPLH
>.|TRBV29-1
SVSTETNSPLH
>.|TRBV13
ASSLGQGTFGYT
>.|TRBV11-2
ASSLRQGPGEQY
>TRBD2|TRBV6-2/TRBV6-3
ASSLSGIQETQY
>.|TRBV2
ASSEQGWGGYT
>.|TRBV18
ASAGSGIGNTEAF
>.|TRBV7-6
ASSTRREPGNEKLF
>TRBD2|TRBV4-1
ASSQAGSGSGADTQY
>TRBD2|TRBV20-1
SASRTSGGTDTQY
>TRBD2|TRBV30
ARGVTDTQY
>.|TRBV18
ASSPPERGGKPQH
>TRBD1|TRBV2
ASKRDRGRGETQY
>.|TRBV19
ARPRRIHGYT
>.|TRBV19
ASSMAVNNEQF
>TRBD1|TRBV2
ASSLSGTGESYEQY
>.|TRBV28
ASSLRPLGYT
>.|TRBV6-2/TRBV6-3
ASSYGGNQPQH
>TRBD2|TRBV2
ASKREVAGTGELF
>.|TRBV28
ASSPGGGEYYGYT
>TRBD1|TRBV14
ASSQDYRGWSWDTEAF
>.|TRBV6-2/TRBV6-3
ASSYSAGYTHGYT
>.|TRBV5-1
ATTWGSGSYNEQF
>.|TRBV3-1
ASSQAGPSYEQY
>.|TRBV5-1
ASSPSGVSNQPQH
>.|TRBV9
ASSVSGDVGSQH
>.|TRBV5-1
ASSLGDGRNQPQH
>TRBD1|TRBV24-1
ATSDFIRTGSYEQY
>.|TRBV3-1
ASSPGSSYGYT
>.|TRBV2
ASSRASNTEAF
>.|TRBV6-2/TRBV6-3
ASSKARVLDTGELF